The entry below describes one T cell receptor (beta chain). This clone was recorded a few times. Its antigen remains unidentified. No base-level quality is on record; no much larger clone is a single base apart. This entry belongs to a study of beta chain features in type 1 diabetes (dated by TCRdb to 2016 to 2018). Background for the entire study: Mean age, gender distribution, total cell number and subset yield were not different between patients and healthy donors. A total of about 110,000,000 sorted cells were examined across all samples, and a strong correlation was observed between cell number per subset and RNA yield. In the study, recently diagnosed type 1 diabetes patients and matched healthy donors were compared on the TCRB repertoires of their sorted circulating CD4+ T cell subsets. Regulatory and stem cell-like memory subsets were isolated from only 8 patients and about 8 healthy donors, whereas naive and central memory subsets came from all 28 donors.

The CDR3 runs 13 amino acids, cysteine and phenylalanine included. Only CDR3 DNA remains: 39 bases, in frame from the first base. The junction shows trimming of 4 bases on V and 2 bases on J, and the gene matches do not reach 5 bases of it. CDR1 and CDR2 (SQVTM, ANQGSEA) derive from the germline V gene. Each donor gave one peripheral blood draw, averaging roughly 120 mL, which was collected into heparinised tubes. Using a panel that included CD45RO, CCR7, CD25, CD127, CD95 and CD27, naive, central memory, regulatory and stem cell-like memory CD4+ T cells were sorted on a BD FACSAria II. A purity above 98% was achieved for all sorted populations. Right away, PBMCs were isolated by Lymphoprep density gradient centrifugation and were stained directly, with no culture step. To minimize batch effects, samples were stained and sorted in pairs, one healthy donor with one patient per experiment. Beyond this particular receptor, the publication reports: In all four CD4+ subsets, TCRB CDR3 length was moderately but significantly shorter in type 1 diabetes patients. Because small numbers of individuals were included in the HLA sub-analyses, any influence of HLA type on TCRB rearrangement was left unresolved. At VDJ recombination sites, patients with type 1 diabetes made fewer insertions and deleted more nucleotides, a pattern implying thymic rearrangement abnormalities. Because cDNA was sequenced instead of genomic DNA, highly expressing activated cells could be over-represented, though the groups showed no difference in activation or CD3 levels. PCR may preferentially amplify shorter templates, but because patient and control samples were amplified and corrected together, any resulting skew would affect both groups equally. Naive, central memory and regulatory TCRB repertoires appeared to be more similar among patients than among healthy donors.

The entire isolated RNA was reverse transcribed using the High Capacity cDNA Reverse Transcription Kit, and thus expressed TCRB transcripts were sequenced. Deep immunoSEQ sequencing was applied to naive, central memory and regulatory T cell samples, giving an average of about 3.6 million total reads per sample. Sorted cells were lysed in RLT buffer and RNA was extracted with DNase-treated RNeasy Micro or Mini kits, depending on cell number. Each cell subset was processed separately to prevent cross-contamination, with patient and healthy donor samples processed together. Using the immunoSEQ multiplex PCR, TCRB sequences were amplified from cDNA into 87-bp fragments spanning the CDR3 region. The amplicons were sequenced using the Illumina HiSeq platform. As for the original processing: PCR bias was computationally corrected using synthetic template baselines, reads within Hamming distance 2 were collapsed, and singletons that could not be merged were discarded. Reads were aligned against IMGT to assign V, D and J genes, CDR3 length and insertions or deletions at six rearrangement sites. Within each subset, clonotype counts were normalized to sorted cell number, after which true diversity and Gini coefficients were computed with the tcR R package. The overlap coefficient, calculated on TCRB nucleotide sequences, was used to quantify repertoire sharing. As a proxy for the pre-selection repertoire, out-of-frame TCRB sequences from naive cells were analyzed. TCRdb's version of the immuneACCESS table is confined to in-frame rearrangements and falls short of the full clone set. An unresolved V gene accounts for under half of the shortfall where checked; the remainder is of unknown origin. The D gene and trimming were derived from the DNA, and the V and J assignments and clone size from that table. The sample has 900,000 or so clones on record, 15% to 20% of them singletons. The ten largest make up 0.02% to 0.03% of the sample.

The sequencing sample was made of naive CD4+ T cells from blood. This sample's cell subset or site label indicates: true naive CD4+ T cells. The sequence links TRBV29-1 to TRBJ2-7; 7 central bases correspond to TRBD1. This TCR was recovered from a woman younger than 35 in good health. The DNA is as follows: TGCAGCGTTGTAAAGGGACAGACCTACGAGCAGTACTTC. It is translated as CSVVKGQTYEQYF.